Below are 20 T cell receptor beta chains sequenced from a single sample in a study of technical replicates of blood from a handful of donors. The assay was immunoSEQ multiplex PCR, and TCRdb's table has in-frame clones only and misses some. The sample consists of approximately 76,000 clones, around nine tenths of them appearing once. Sequencing used T cells isolated from PBMCs. Receptors were obtained from a human donor in good health.

The chain uses TRBV9 and TRBJ2-2; 7 bases are shared with TRBD1. Germline-derived CDR1 and CDR2 are SGDLS and YYNGEE. The CDR3 extends over 18 amino acids. V lost 3 bases and J lost 3; bases outside the gene matches: 14. The CDR3 sequence: CASSGNGQDIIYTGELFF. The CDR3 nucleotides are TGTGCCAGCAGCGGAAACGGACAGGACATCATTTACACCGGGGAGCTGTTTTTT.

The chain has TRBV5-6 and TRBJ2-1, with D tentatively TRBD2 (6 bases). CDR3 size: 13 residues. V was pared by 1 base and J by 15 bases, with 17 bases between. Germline CDR1 SGHDT, CDR2 YYEEEE. CDR3 nucleotides: TGTGCCAGCAGCTTGACCTTAGCGGACTGGCTGTTCTTC. Its protein product is CASSLTLADWLFF.

This chain uses TRBV19 with TRBJ2-1, with D unclear. Looked up from germline, CDR1 is LNHDA and CDR2 is SQIVND (reference sequence). The germline V and J ends were trimmed by 3 bases and 5 bases, with 14 bases remaining between them. The CDR3 has 15 amino acids. The CDR3 DNA sequence: TGTGCCAGTAGTATCATTTTAGCAGCGAACAATGAGCAGTTCTTC. It codes for CASSIILAANNEQFF.

The rearrangement links TRBV5-6 to TRBJ2-1; 16 nucleotides align to TRBD2. CDR1 and CDR2 from the germline V gene are SGHDT and YYEEEE. CDR3 length: 16 residues. Trimming cost V 6 bases and J 9 bases; bases outside gene matches: 9. The CDR3 DNA reads as TGTGCCAGCACCCCCGGGACTAGCGGGAGGGTCGGTGAGCAGTTCTTC. Protein sequence: CASTPGTSGRVGEQFF.

This chain links TRBV19 with TRBJ2-7; weak D call: TRBD2 (6 bases). In germline, CDR1 is LNHDA, CDR2 SQIVND (reference sequence). This CDR3 is built from 15 residues. The V end was cut by 5 bases, the J end by 0 bases, with 14 bases between. CDR3 sequence reads: CASSVARRDSYEQYF. CDR3 nucleotides: TGTGCCAGTAGTGTCGCTCGGAGGGACTCCTACGAGCAGTACTTC.

This chain links TRBV19 with TRBJ2-2; TRBD1 matches at 8 bases. Trimming cost V 5 bases and J 0 bases; bases outside gene matches: 5. Germline V gene lookup returns CDR1 LNHDA and CDR2 SQIVND (reference sequence). The CDR3 spans 16 residues. The CDR3 protein is CASSSQGGTNTGELFF. The DNA of the CDR3 is TGTGCCAGTAGTTCACAGGGGGGAACGAACACCGGGGAGCTGTTTTTT.

This clone turned up a few times. J is TRBJ1-1 and V is TRBV4-1; D gene unclear. CDR1 and CDR2 from the germline V gene are MGHRA and YSYEKL. This CDR3 contains 14 residues. The ends were cut back, 1 base at V and 3 bases at J, with 9 bases in the middle. This chain's CDR3 is CASSQGGIDTEAFF. The CDR3 DNA is TGCGCCAGCAGCCAAGGCGGAATTGACACTGAAGCTTTCTTT.

This clone was found a few times. The chain couples TRBV7-9 to TRBJ1-5; no clear D. V was trimmed by 4 bases and J by 4 bases, leaving 8 bases between them. Germline-derived CDR1 and CDR2 are SEHNR and FQNEAQ (reference sequence). The CDR3 is made up of 13 amino acids. The CDR3 region is CASSWRQNQPQHF. For the CDR3, the DNA is TGTGCCAGCAGCTGGAGGCAAAATCAGCCCCAGCATTTT. Full variable domain (missing parts from reference TRBV7-9 and TRBJ1-5): DTGVSQNPRHKITKRGQNVTFRCDPISEHNRLYWYRQTLGQGPEFLTYFQNEAQLEKSRLLSDRFSAERPKGSFSTLEIQRTEQGDSAMYLCASSWRQNQPQHFGDGTRLSIL.

CDR3: CASRYSAQETQYF. In DNA, the CDR3 is TGTGCCAGCAGGTATAGCGCTCAAGAGACCCAGTACTTC. The gene calls are TRBV5-4 and TRBJ2-5, with D possibly TRBD2 on 5 matching bases. CDR3 size: 13 residues. Trimming took 5 bases from V and 2 from J, leaving 10 bases between them. The germline CDR1 and CDR2 sequences are SGHNT and YYREEE (reference sequence).

The V call is TRBV11-3, the J call TRBJ2-1, with TRBD1 matching 9 bases. Looked up from germline, CDR1 is SGHNT and CDR2 is YENEEA. The trim removed 6 bases at V and 5 bases at J, leaving 8 bases unmatched. The CDR3 spans 15 residues. The CDR3 spells CASSLGGTGHNEQFF. In DNA, the CDR3 is TGTGCCAGCAGTTTGGGGGGGACAGGGCACAATGAGCAGTTCTTC.

The V call is TRBV5-1, the J call TRBJ2-5; the D gene is possibly TRBD1 (6 bases). Germline-derived CDR1 and CDR2 are SGHRS and YFSETQ. This CDR3 comprises 17 residues. The V and J ends lost 0 bases and 1 base respectively, with 16 bases between them. The CDR3 loop is CASSLGDITYSQETQYF. CDR3 in DNA: TGCGCCAGCAGCTTGGGGGACATCACCTATTCCCAAGAGACCCAGTACTTC. The full variable domain, completed using reference TRBV5-1 and TRBJ2-5, is KAGVTQTPRYLIKTRGQQVTLSCSPISGHRSVSWYQQTPGQGLQFLFEYFSETQRNKGNFPGRFSGRQFSNSRSEMNVSTLELGDSALYLCASSLGDITYSQETQYFGPGTRLLVL.

The CDR3, as DNA: TGTGCCAGCAGCTTAAGGAGGGAGACCCAGTACTTC. It is translated as CASSLRRETQYF. The chain joins TRBV7-9 to TRBJ2-5; weak D call: TRBD2 (5 bases). The ends were cut back, 2 bases at V and 5 bases at J, with 6 bases in the middle. The CDR3 is 12 amino acids. From germline, CDR1 is SEHNR and CDR2 FQNEAQ (reference sequence). The full variable domain, completed using reference TRBV7-9 and TRBJ2-5, is DTGVSQNPRHKITKRGQNVTFRCDPISEHNRLYWYRQTLGQGPEFLTYFQNEAQLEKSRLLSDRFSAERPKGSFSTLEIQRTEQGDSAMYLCASSLRRETQYFGPGTRLLVL.

This chain uses TRBV28 with TRBJ2-6; TRBD1 is a possible D gene (6 bases). Trimming took off 2 bases at V and 2 bases at J, with 7 bases between the two ends. The CDR3 is made up of 15 amino acids. Germline CDR1 and CDR2: MDHEN and SYDVKM. Here the CDR3 DNA reads TGTGCCAGCAGTTTAGGGGGCACTGGGGCCAACGTCCTGACTTTC. This gives the protein CASSLGGTGANVLTF.

This clone is a singleton in its sample. This sequence joins TRBV5-1 and TRBJ1-2, with D possibly matching TRBD1 (6 bases). The germline CDR1 and CDR2 sequences are SGHRS and YFSETQ. The CDR3 covers 13 residues. V was clipped by 1 base and J by 5 bases, with 9 bases between them. The DNA of the CDR3 is TGCGCCAGCAGCTTGTTAACAGGGTATGGCTACACCTTC. It translates to CASSLLTGYGYTF.

The V and J genes are TRBV5-1 and TRBJ1-4, with D maybe TRBD1 (6 bases). V lost 4 bases and J 0 bases, leaving 13 bases between the germline ends. CDR3 length: 16 amino acids. CDR1 SGHRS and CDR2 YFSETQ come from the germline V gene. The CDR3 coding sequence is TGCGCCAGCAGCACCTCAGGGGAACCAACTAATGAAAAACTGTTTTTT. Protein sequence: CASSTSGEPTNEKLFF.

As for this clone: The junction departs from germline at one end; a sequencing error may be responsible. The chain uses TRBV10-2 and TRBJ1-4, with TRBD1 as a possible D gene (5 bases). This CDR3 region has 13 residues. Germline loops: CDR1 WSHSY, CDR2 SAAADI. CDR3 coding DNA: TGCGCCAGCACTGAGACAGAAGATGAAAAACTGTTTTTT. This translates into CASTETEDEKLFF.

V and J are TRBV7-9 and TRBJ2-7, with 8 bases that match TRBD1. The length of the CDR3 is 15 residues. Germline V gene lookup returns CDR1 SEHNR and CDR2 FQNEAQ (reference sequence). Trimming removed 5 bases from V and 4 bases from J; junction bases left unmatched: 10. This chain's CDR3 is CASSHGQGVFYEQYF. In nucleotides, the CDR3 is TGTGCCAGCAGCCATGGACAGGGCGTCTTTTACGAGCAGTACTTC. Based on the CDR3 plus reference TRBV7-9 and TRBJ2-7, the full variable domain is DTGVSQNPRHKITKRGQNVTFRCDPISEHNRLYWYRQTLGQGPEFLTYFQNEAQLEKSRLLSDRFSAERPKGSFSTLEIQRTEQGDSAMYLCASSHGQGVFYEQYFGPGTRLTVT.

This clone was counted a few times. The genes are TRBV18 and TRBJ1-5, with 7 bases matching TRBD1. Germline V gene data show CDR1 as KGHSH and CDR2 as LQKENI. After removal of 8 bases from V and 4 bases from J, the junction contained 5 bases not matched to a gene. The length of the CDR3 is 13 residues. The CDR3: CASQGQANQPQHF. CDR3 DNA: TGTGCCAGCCAAGGACAGGCAAATCAGCCCCAGCATTTT.

This chain connects TRBV28 to TRBJ2-7; 8 bases agree with TRBD2. Looked up from germline, CDR1 is MDHEN and CDR2 is SYDVKM. The length of the CDR3 is 20 residues. Trimming took 4 bases from V and 2 from J; bases not matched to a gene: 22. Here the CDR3 reads CASSSSGGGGWLASPYEQYF. CDR3 in DNA: TGTGCCAGCAGTTCATCGGGGGGGGGAGGATGGTTAGCCAGCCCCTACGAGCAGTACTTC.

V gene TRBV4-1 combines with J gene TRBJ2-7; D possibly corresponds to TRBD2 (6 bases). V was pared by 4 bases and J by 1 base, with 17 bases between. CDR3 size: 16 residues. CDR1 and CDR2 (germline): MGHRA, YSYEKL. The DNA for the CDR3 is TGCGCCAGCAGCCCGAGGGCGGGGTCATGGTCCTACGAGCAGTACTTC. It translates to CASSPRAGSWSYEQYF.